Listed below are T cell receptor beta chains from one sample, sequenced in a study of blood T cell repertoires in COVID-19. The data were produced by immunoSEQ multiplex PCR, yet TCRdb's version contains in-frame clones alone and is incomplete. Among about 520,000 clones listed, around 85% were seen once. The source material was peripheral blood. The receptors shown here come from a human donor in a cohort sampled during active COVID-19. Both conserved end residues are part of each CDR3. Fields, in order: V gene, J gene, clone size, D gene, CDR3 protein, CDR3 DNA. A D gene is named only where the DNA matches it firmly. Expanded clones get a size class; other rows say once, few or many, or leave the size out.

TRBV5-1	TRBJ2-3	NA	NA	CASRFLARADTQYF	TGCGCCAGCAGGTTTCTAGCGCGGGCAGATACGCAGTATTTT
TRBV29-1	TRBJ2-2	NA	NA	CSVEGSEGTGELFF	TGCAGCGTTGAAGGTAGCGAGGGCACCGGGGAGCTGTTTTTT
TRBV10-1	TRBJ2-4	NA	NA	CASSESYLRDIQYF	TGCGCCAGCAGTGAGTCATACCTACGGGACATTCAGTACTTC
TRBV27	TRBJ2-3	NA	TRBD2	CASSLSTGGYTDTQYF	TGTGCCAGCAGTTTATCGACCGGGGGGTACACAGATACGCAGTATTTT
TRBV28	TRBJ2-1	NA	TRBD2	CASRPSGRAPGEQFF	TGTGCCAGCAGGCCTAGCGGGAGGGCCCCAGGTGAGCAGTTCTTC
TRBV9	TRBJ2-7	NA	NA	CASSVGLTGYEQYF	TGTGCCAGCAGCGTGGGACTTACAGGCTACGAGCAGTACTTC
TRBV25-1	TRBJ1-2	NA	TRBD1	CASSERRTGENGYTF	TGTGCCAGCAGTGAACGTCGGACAGGGGAGAACGGCTACACCTTC
TRBV5-8	TRBJ1-4	NA	TRBD1	CASNIYRGSTNEKLFF	TGTGCCAGCAACATCTACAGGGGATCAACTAATGAAAAACTGTTTTTT
TRBV15	TRBJ1-1	NA	TRBD1	CATSPRQGFNTEAFF	TGTGCCACCAGCCCCCGACAGGGGTTTAACACTGAAGCTTTCTTT
TRBV7-8	TRBJ1-2	NA	TRBD1	CASSFRQGGYGYTF	TGTGCCAGCAGCTTTCGACAGGGTGGATATGGCTACACCTTC
TRBV4-2	TRBJ2-4	once	NA	CASSQDATVKNIQYF	TGTGCCAGCAGCCAAGACGCGACAGTCAAAAACATTCAGTACTTC
TRBV28	TRBJ2-4	NA	TRBD1	CASSPLRDRDNIQYF	TGTGCCAGCAGTCCCTTGCGGGACAGGGACAACATTCAGTACTTC
TRBV30	TRBJ1-2	NA	NA	CAWIGQHYGYTF	TGTGCCTGGATTGGACAGCATTATGGCTACACCTTC
TRBV19	TRBJ2-7	NA	TRBD2	CASSIDSGGSYEQYF	TGTGCCAGTAGTATCGATAGCGGGGGATCCTACGAGCAGTACTTC
TRBV4-1	TRBJ2-3	few	TRBD2	CASSQYLAGGPGTDTQYF	TGCGCCAGCAGCCAATATCTAGCGGGAGGACCAGGAACAGATACGCAGTATTTT
TRBV5-1	TRBJ1-1	NA	TRBD1	CASSLGPSTGGIDEAFF	TGCGCCAGCAGCTTGGGCCCGAGCACAGGGGGGATCGACGAAGCTTTCTTT
TRBV24-1	TRBJ1-1	NA	TRBD1	CAPEGQGSNTEAFF	TGTGCCCCAGAGGGACAGGGATCGAACACTGAAGCTTTCTTT
TRBV27	TRBJ2-3	once	TRBD2	CASSLMGLAGTDTQYF	TGTGCCAGCAGTCTTATGGGACTAGCGGGCACAGATACGCAGTATTTT
TRBV27	TRBJ1-6	NA	TRBD1	CASSSDRANSPLHF	TGTGCCAGCAGTTCAGACAGGGCCAATTCACCCCTCCACTTT
TRBV5-1	TRBJ2-2	NA	NA	CASSLERAHGTGELFF	TGCGCCAGCAGCTTGGAGCGGGCTCACGGCACCGGGGAGCTGTTTTTT
TRBV10-3	TRBJ2-3	NA	TRBD2	CAISEYRPSGSPPDTQYF	TGTGCCATCAGTGAATATCGGCCTAGCGGGAGTCCGCCTGATACGCAGTATTTT
TRBV10-3	TRBJ1-5	NA	NA	CAISVGPNQPQHF	TGTGCCATCAGTGTTGGCCCCAATCAGCCCCAGCATTTT
TRBV27	TRBJ2-5	once	TRBD1	CASSITGTGGVLETQYF	TGTGCCAGCAGTATTACCGGGACAGGGGGTGTTTTGGAGACCCAGTACTTC
TRBV19	TRBJ2-5	NA	TRBD2	CASSFGGRETQYF	TGTGCCAGTAGTTTCGGCGGGAGGGAGACCCAGTACTTC
TRBV11-2	TRBJ2-7	NA	NA	CASSSPGVRHYEQYF	TGTGCCAGCAGCTCGCCAGGGGTCCGCCACTACGAGCAGTACTTC
TRBV25-1	TRBJ1-2	NA	NA	CASSESMNYGYTF	TGTGCCAGCAGTGAATCTATGAACTATGGCTACACCTTC
TRBV3-1/TRBV3-2	TRBJ1-2	NA	NA	CASSHLRRGWYGYTF	TGTGCCAGCAGCCACCTTCGGCGGGGATGGTATGGCTACACCTTC
TRBV5-6	TRBJ2-2	NA	TRBD2	CASSSGTSGRGTGELFF	TGTGCCAGCAGCTCCGGGACTAGCGGGAGGGGCACCGGGGAGCTGTTTTTT
TRBV10-3	TRBJ1-2	NA	NA	CAISDMSWAANYGYTF	TGTGCCATCAGTGATATGTCATGGGCCGCTAACTATGGCTACACCTTC
TRBV7-2	TRBJ2-2	once	NA	CASSLAASGELFF	TGTGCCAGCAGCTTAGCTGCTAGCGGGGAGCTGTTTTTT
TRBV9	TRBJ2-7	NA	TRBD2	CASSPGRNTVYEQYF	TGTGCCAGCAGCCCCGGGAGGAACACCGTCTACGAGCAGTACTTC
TRBV25-1	TRBJ2-4	NA	NA	CASSGLNLAKNIQYF	TGTGCCAGCAGTGGGCTCAATCTAGCCAAAAACATTCAGTACTTC
TRBV30	TRBJ1-2	NA	NA	CAWSHGGGGYTF	TGTGCCTGGAGTCACGGGGGGGGTGGCTACACCTTC
TRBV11-3	TRBJ2-5	NA	NA	CASSLGGQRETQYF	TGTGCCAGCAGCCTTGGGGGACAAAGAGAGACCCAGTACTTC
TRBV25-1	TRBJ1-5	NA	NA	CASSEFGDTTPQHF	TGTGCCAGCAGTGAATTTGGGGACACCACGCCCCAGCATTTT
TRBV13	TRBJ2-3	NA	NA	CASSYSGSGDTQYF	TGTGCCAGCAGCTACTCTGGGAGTGGGGATACGCAGTATTTT
TRBV5-1	TRBJ2-2	NA	NA	CASRSGQNTGELFF	TGCGCCAGCAGATCCGGACAGAACACCGGGGAGCTGTTTTTT
TRBV27	TRBJ2-5	NA	NA	CASSQRVGPQYF	TGTGCCAGCAGCCAGAGGGTGGGTCCCCAGTACTTC
TRBV11-2	TRBJ2-7	NA	NA	CASSLGPTRLYEQYF	TGTGCCAGCAGCTTAGGCCCGACTAGGTTGTACGAGCAGTACTTC
TRBV27	TRBJ2-1	NA	TRBD2	CASVRLAGDEQFF	TGTGCCAGTGTACGACTAGCGGGAGATGAGCAGTTCTTC
TRBV30	TRBJ2-3	NA	NA	CAWVWGRVKDTQYF	TGTGCCTGGGTCTGGGGCCGGGTAAAAGATACGCAGTATTTT
TRBV27	TRBJ2-1	NA	TRBD2	CASNRVGTSGRNNEQFF	TGTGCCAGCAACCGGGTGGGGACTAGCGGGAGGAACAATGAGCAGTTCTTC
TRBV6-5	TRBJ1-3	few	NA	CASSYASIGNTIYF	TGTGCCAGCAGTTACGCCTCTATAGGAAACACCATATATTTT
TRBV11-2	TRBJ1-2	NA	TRBD1	CASSPINRDRGHGYTF	TGTGCCAGCAGCCCGATAAACCGGGACAGGGGACATGGCTACACCTTC
TRBV30	TRBJ1-5	once	NA	CAWSGGSGDQPQHF	TGTGCCTGGAGTGGCGGGTCGGGGGATCAGCCCCAGCATTTT
TRBV28	TRBJ1-6	few	NA	CASRGFSYNSPLHF	TGTGCCAGCCGCGGCTTCTCCTATAATTCACCCCTCCACTTT
TRBV18	TRBJ1-5	NA	NA	CASSPPTDSNQPQHF	TGTGCCAGCTCTCCCCCGACAGATAGCAATCAGCCCCAGCATTTT
TRBV5-1	TRBJ1-3	NA	NA	CASSPSAMTGNTIYF	TGCGCCAGCAGCCCCTCAGCGATGACGGGAAACACCATATATTTT